This TCR beta chain was profiled in a study of personalized T cell therapy for brain tumors (TCRdb year 2021). About the full investigation: To find peptides restricted to tumors, the investigators applied a proteogenomic strategy integrating mass spectrometry proteomics and sequencing of tumor DNA/RNA.

CDR1 and CDR2 (MGHRA, YSYEKL) derive from the germline V gene. Including the terminal cysteine and phenylalanine, the CDR3 comprises 17 residues. Left in the record is the CDR3 DNA by itself, 51 bases read in frame from the first base. The germline V end is reduced by 2 bases and the J end by 7 bases; junction bases left unmatched: 11. An RNeasy Mini Kit was used to extract RNA from the peptide-stimulated T cells, and that RNA served as input for TCR beta CDR3 sequencing. TCR Vbeta CDR3 sequencing was performed with the immunoSEQ platform at survey-level resolution. From the authors' description of their analysis: The sequence results were analyzed and compiled using immunoSEQ ANALYZER v3.0. TCRdb obtained this table from immuneACCESS and retained in-frame rearrangements with V and J assigned. These tables miss some clones; where compared with another copy, unresolved V genes account for less than half of the shortfall, and the remainder is unexplained. The V and J calls and clone size were taken over from that table, and D and trimming were inferred from the DNA. Across this sample there are 1,500 to 2,000 clones, with more than 20% seen only once. The ten largest account for roughly two fifths of the sample.

In this sample, this clone turned up many times. No antigen is known for it. No base-level quality is on record; no much larger clone is a single base apart. Ficoll density gradient centrifugation was used to isolate PBMCs, and the adherent monocytes were then differentiated into dendritic cells using IL-4 and GM-CSF. Irradiated peptide-loaded DCs were co-cultured with non-adherent cells at a 1:10 ratio, with fresh peptide-loaded DCs used to restimulate the proliferating cells on day 7. For the first stimulation the culture received IL-6, IL-7, IL-12 and IL-15, the second stimulation used IL-7 plus IL-2, and the third used IL-2 alone. Cryopreservation was applied to the expanded cells used for TCR sequencing.

The TCR was taken from a human donor with medulloblastoma. Here the chain combines TRBV4-1 and TRBJ1-6, and TRBD1 matches 7 of the central bases. The sequenced sample was a T cell product expanded with peptides in culture. CDR3 protein: CASSQRTPGTVNSPLHF. Here is the DNA: TGCGCCAGCAGCCAACGTACTCCCGGGACAGTCAATTCACCCCTCCACTTT.